This T cell receptor beta chain was found in a study of T cell responses to AZD1222 COVID-19 vaccine. Notes on the study in general: Spike-specific TCRs gained breadth and depth after people received two AZD1222 doses. Clonal diversity was possibly underestimated; the donors were predominantly white British and more often female.

TCRdb keeps only in-frame clones here, not all; method: immunoSEQ multiplex PCR. This table holds some 190,000 clones, about 92% found once. The CDR3 has 18 residues. Trimming removed 4 bases from V and 0 bases from J, with 17 bases in between. CDR1 SGHNT and CDR2 YYREEE come from the germline V gene (reference sequence). Regarding this clone: As yet, its antigen is unknown.

The J gene is TRBJ1-6, the V gene TRBV5-4, with D possibly matching TRBD1 (5 bases). The clonotype originates from an adult in good health. This specimen was peripheral blood, taken on day 0 of AZD1222 vaccination. The CDR3 sequence: CASSLGMGRSSYNSPLHF. CDR3 in DNA: TGTGCCAGCAGCCTGGGGATGGGGCGAAGCTCCTATAATTCACCCCTCCACTTT.